This T cell receptor beta chain was identified during a study of blood T cell repertoires in COVID-19. At the level of the study: Acute-phase and convalescent COVID-19 samples originated in the United States, Italy and Spain. PBMCs, B-cell-depleted T cells, or T cells were the source of the cDNA or gDNA that made up the material.

This clone was counted only a few times. Original analysis: Counts of nucleated cells, estimated from reference gene primer amplification, were obtained. The table came from immunoSEQ multiplex PCR; TCRdb's copy has only in-frame clones and leaves some out. Clone size and the V and J calls come from that table; the DNA yielded D and trimming. The sample holds over 200,000 clones; approximately 89% are singletons and the top ten take about 2.1%. This CDR3 has 17 amino acids. Germline V CDR1 and CDR2: MGHDK, SYGVNS. V trimming: 1 base; J trimming: 0 bases; junction bases outside the gene matches: 6. This chain links TRBV25-1 with TRBJ2-3; TRBD2 agrees at 8 bases. The source material was peripheral blood. The TCR sequence derives from a woman aged 45-59 years with acute or convalescent COVID-19. The CDR3 spells CASSEWLSGVSTDTQYF. CDR3 sequence (DNA): TGTGCCAGCAGTGAATGGCTTAGCGGGGTTAGCACAGATACGCAGTATTTT.